This T cell receptor beta chain was observed in a study of blood T cell repertoires in COVID-19. The CDR3 is 15 residues long. V gave up 5 bases and J gave up 7 bases; unmatched junction bases: 9. CDR1 and CDR2 (germline): MGHRA, YSYEKL. Using immunoSEQ multiplex PCR, the repertoire was profiled, and TCRdb retains in-frame clones only, with some absent. The sample holds 250,000 to 300,000 clones, roughly 80% seen once. Participant ages covered about 18 to 100 years across 20 to 25 US areas. The sequence was obtained from a man between 40 and 49 years old who had been exposed to COVID-19. Sequencing input: PBMCs or T cells enriched from blood (not recorded which). The chain has TRBV4-1 and TRBJ2-7, with 12 bases aligning to TRBD2. DNA of the CDR3: TGCGCCAGCAGCGTCCGACTAGCGGGAGTAGGGGAGCAGTACTTC. Translation gives CASSVRLAGVGEQYF.